This TCR gamma chain is drawn from a study of Vδ1+ human thymocytes. Study-level results: Many TRG clonotypes were shared between donors; TRD repertoires were essentially private. Thymic TRG and TRD repertoires appeared highly polyclonal. Unlike peripheral blood Vdelta1+ controls, thymic delta-chain sequences included about 20% Vdelta2 and few Vdelta3. Unexpected Vdelta2 sequences could cause misinterpretation of bulk repertoire data.

Comment on this clone: The antigen is not known.

The sorted cells were CD3+ Vdelta1+ Vdelta2- thymocytes from alphabeta-depleted thymus. The germline V gene has CDR1 EGSTGY and CDR2 YDSYTSSV. The ends lost 5 bases at V and 12 bases at J; junction bases unmatched: 10. This CDR3 region has 11 residues. Extracted RNA was reverse transcribed into cDNA. Multiplex PCR used pooled V-gene forward primers and a constant-region reverse primer to amplify CDR3s. TCRdb re-called the multiplex PCR reads using CATT. The sample holds more than 8,000 gamma-chain clones, around 54% seen once. The source material was Vdelta1+ gamma-delta thymocytes from the thymus. Subset given: FACS-sorted CD3+ TCRalphabeta- TCRVdelta1+ TCRVdelta2- thymocytes. The sequence came from a girl less than two years old who had congenital heart surgery. The chain couples TRGV4 to TRGJ1 or TRGJ2. The J gene, not given by TCRdb, was assigned here from a germline match of the nucleotide sequence. The CDR3 bases are TGTGCCACCTGGGCCTTAGGGGGGAAACTCTTT. Translating it yields CATWALGGKLF.